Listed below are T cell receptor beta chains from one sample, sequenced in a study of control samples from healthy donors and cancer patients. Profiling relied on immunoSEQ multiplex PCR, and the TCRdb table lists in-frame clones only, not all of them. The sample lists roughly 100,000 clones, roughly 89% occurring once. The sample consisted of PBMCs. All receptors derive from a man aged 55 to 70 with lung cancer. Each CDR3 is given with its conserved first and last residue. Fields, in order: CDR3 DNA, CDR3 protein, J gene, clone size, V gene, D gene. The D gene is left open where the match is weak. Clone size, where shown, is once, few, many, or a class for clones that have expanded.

CDR3 DNA: TGTGCCAGCAGCCAATGGGACAGGGACAAAGCTTTCTTT
CDR3 protein: CASSQWDRDKAFF
J gene: TRBJ1-1
clone size: .
V gene: TRBV3-1/TRBV3-2
D gene: TRBD1

CDR3 DNA: TGTGCCAGCAGCCAAGAACCTTTCGTGGACAGGGGTAGTAACTATGGCTACACCTTC
CDR3 protein: CASSQEPFVDRGSNYGYTF
J gene: TRBJ1-2
clone size: .
V gene: TRBV3-1/TRBV3-2
D gene: TRBD1

CDR3 DNA: TGCGCCAGCAGCTTTAAAATCCACAGAGAGGACACCGGGGAGCTGTTTTTT
CDR3 protein: CASSFKIHREDTGELFF
J gene: TRBJ2-2
clone size: .
V gene: TRBV5-1
D gene: .

CDR3 DNA: TGTGCCAGCTCACCAAGGGAATACACCGGGGAGCTGTTTTTT
CDR3 protein: CASSPREYTGELFF
J gene: TRBJ2-2
clone size: .
V gene: TRBV18
D gene: .

CDR3 DNA: TGTGCCACCAGTGATAAAGGGGGGGGACAGCCCCAGCATTTT
CDR3 protein: CATSDKGGGQPQHF
J gene: TRBJ1-5
clone size: .
V gene: TRBV24-1
D gene: .

CDR3 DNA: TGTGCCAGCAGCTTAGGAGGAGCGGGCGAAGCTTTCTTT
CDR3 protein: CASSLGGAGEAFF
J gene: TRBJ1-1
clone size: .
V gene: TRBV11-3
D gene: .

CDR3 DNA: TGCGCCAGCAGCTTGGACGGGACAGACCTTTCACCCCTCCACTTT
CDR3 protein: CASSLDGTDLSPLHF
J gene: TRBJ1-6
clone size: .
V gene: TRBV5-1
D gene: TRBD1

CDR3 DNA: TGTGCCAGCAGCCAAGATCGGCGAGGGTTGGGAGAGACCCAGTACTTC
CDR3 protein: CASSQDRRGLGETQYF
J gene: TRBJ2-5
clone size: .
V gene: TRBV3-1/TRBV3-2
D gene: .

CDR3 DNA: TGCGCCAGCAGCTTCGGCTGGGAATCTATGAACACTGAAGCTTTCTTT
CDR3 protein: CASSFGWESMNTEAFF
J gene: TRBJ1-1
clone size: .
V gene: TRBV5-1
D gene: .

CDR3 DNA: TGTGCCAGCAGTATTTCAGGGGTCGGGCGCGACTATGGCTACACCTTC
CDR3 protein: CASSISGVGRDYGYTF
J gene: TRBJ1-2
clone size: .
V gene: TRBV27
D gene: .

CDR3 DNA: TGTGCCAGCAGCGTAGTCGGTGCCCCTGGCGGGAACATTCAGTACTTC
CDR3 protein: CASSVVGAPGGNIQYF
J gene: TRBJ2-4
clone size: once
V gene: TRBV9
D gene: .

CDR3 DNA: TGTGCCAGCAACGCCCAAACCTCTGGGGCCAACGTCCTGACTTTC
CDR3 protein: CASNAQTSGANVLTF
J gene: TRBJ2-6
clone size: .
V gene: TRBV3-1/TRBV3-2
D gene: .

CDR3 DNA: TGTGCCAGCAGCCTGGCGTGGGGGACTGAAGCTTTCTTT
CDR3 protein: CASSLAWGTEAFF
J gene: TRBJ1-1
clone size: few
V gene: TRBV14
D gene: .

CDR3 DNA: TGTGCCTGGAGTGTGGTAGCTTATGGCTACACCTTC
CDR3 protein: CAWSVVAYGYTF
J gene: TRBJ1-2
clone size: .
V gene: TRBV30
D gene: .

CDR3 DNA: TGTGCCACCAGTGAGAAGGGTTTGGAAAAACTGTTTTTT
CDR3 protein: CATSEKGLEKLFF
J gene: TRBJ1-4
clone size: few
V gene: TRBV24-1
D gene: .

CDR3 DNA: TGTGCCAGCAGCGGACAGGGGCAAAGGCGCTACACCTTC
CDR3 protein: CASSGQGQRRYTF
J gene: TRBJ1-2
clone size: .
V gene: TRBV9
D gene: TRBD1

CDR3 DNA: TGTGCCAGCGCCGGACAGGGGGGATTGCCTGAAGCTTTCTTT
CDR3 protein: CASAGQGGLPEAFF
J gene: TRBJ1-1
clone size: .
V gene: TRBV9
D gene: TRBD1

CDR3 DNA: TGTGCCAGCAGCCCAGGGGGTAATGAAAAACTGTTTTTT
CDR3 protein: CASSPGGNEKLFF
J gene: TRBJ1-4
clone size: once
V gene: TRBV7-9
D gene: TRBD1

CDR3 DNA: TGCAGACCCAACAGGGGCATTGAAAAACTGTTTTTT
CDR3 protein: CRPNRGIEKLFF
J gene: TRBJ1-4
clone size: .
V gene: TRBV29-1
D gene: TRBD1

CDR3 DNA: TGTGCCAGTAGAAGGGGACTGGGGGTTGGGTTCTTC
CDR3 protein: CASRRGLGVGFF
J gene: TRBJ2-1
clone size: .
V gene: TRBV7-9
D gene: .

CDR3 DNA: TGTGCCAGCAGCTACAGGGTAACTAATGAAAAACTGTTTTTT
CDR3 protein: CASSYRVTNEKLFF
J gene: TRBJ1-4
clone size: .
V gene: TRBV2
D gene: .

CDR3 DNA: TGTGCCAGCAGCTTGACCGCAGGATCAGGGGCACACAATGAGCAGTTCTTC
CDR3 protein: CASSLTAGSGAHNEQFF
J gene: TRBJ2-1
clone size: .
V gene: TRBV11-3
D gene: .

CDR3 DNA: TGTGCCAGCAGCCTCATGACTAGCGGGGAATCCACAGATACGCAGTATTTT
CDR3 protein: CASSLMTSGESTDTQYF
J gene: TRBJ2-3
clone size: .
V gene: TRBV13
D gene: TRBD2

CDR3 DNA: TGTGCCGGACGGGGTGCGAACACCGGGGAGCTGTTTTTT
CDR3 protein: CAGRGANTGELFF
J gene: TRBJ2-2
clone size: .
V gene: TRBV5-4
D gene: .

CDR3 DNA: TGCGCCAGCAGCCAAGATAGGGTTGACGTCCACACCATATATTTT
CDR3 protein: CASSQDRVDVHTIYF
J gene: TRBJ1-3
clone size: .
V gene: TRBV4-1
D gene: .

CDR3 DNA: TGTGCCTGCGAAGGGGGACGCCAAGAGACCCAGTACTTC
CDR3 protein: CACEGGRQETQYF
J gene: TRBJ2-5
clone size: once
V gene: TRBV6-1
D gene: .

CDR3 DNA: TGTGCCAGCAGTCCGGGACAGCACTACTCTGGGGCCAACGTCCTGACTTTC
CDR3 protein: CASSPGQHYSGANVLTF
J gene: TRBJ2-6
clone size: many
V gene: TRBV6-4
D gene: TRBD1

CDR3 DNA: TGTGCCAGCAGCCCCGGGTCGACAGCGAACACCGGGGAGCTGTTTTTT
CDR3 protein: CASSPGSTANTGELFF
J gene: TRBJ2-2
clone size: once
V gene: TRBV7-6
D gene: .

CDR3 DNA: TGTGCCAGCTCGTCCGAGGCCCGGGAGCTGTTTTTT
CDR3 protein: CASSSEARELFF
J gene: TRBJ2-2
clone size: few
V gene: TRBV6-6
D gene: .

CDR3 DNA: TGTGCCAGCAGTTACCTCGGTGGGGGGGCCCTAGGATTT
CDR3 protein: CASSYLGGGALGF
J gene: TRBJ2-3
clone size: .
V gene: TRBV6-6
D gene: .

CDR3 DNA: TGTGCCAGTCTATCCTCCGCGGGCAATGAGCAGTTCTTC
CDR3 protein: CASLSSAGNEQFF
J gene: TRBJ2-1
clone size: .
V gene: TRBV27
D gene: .

CDR3 DNA: TGCGCCAGCAGCCGGTCGATCCGGGGGGATGGCTACACCTTC
CDR3 protein: CASSRSIRGDGYTF
J gene: TRBJ1-2
clone size: .
V gene: TRBV5-1
D gene: .

CDR3 DNA: TGCGCCAGCAGTGAATCAAACAGGTACAATGAGCAGTTCTTC
CDR3 protein: CASSESNRYNEQFF
J gene: TRBJ2-1
clone size: .
V gene: TRBV10-2
D gene: .

CDR3 DNA: TGTGCCAGCAGCTTAAGAGGGGGGATCGGCCAGGGAAACACCGGGGAGCTGTTTTTT
CDR3 protein: CASSLRGGIGQGNTGELFF
J gene: TRBJ2-2
clone size: .
V gene: TRBV7-9
D gene: .

CDR3 DNA: TGTGCCAGCAGTGTCGGACTAGCGGGGTTCGGTGAGCAGTTCTTC
CDR3 protein: CASSVGLAGFGEQFF
J gene: TRBJ2-1
clone size: .
V gene: TRBV25-1
D gene: TRBD2

CDR3 DNA: TGCAGCGTTCGTATCGACAGGGACTATGGCTACACCTTC
CDR3 protein: CSVRIDRDYGYTF
J gene: TRBJ1-2
clone size: .
V gene: TRBV29-1
D gene: TRBD1

CDR3 DNA: TGTGCCAGCAGCGTAGTGGGAAGTGATCAAGAGACCCAGTACTTC
CDR3 protein: CASSVVGSDQETQYF
J gene: TRBJ2-5
clone size: .
V gene: TRBV9
D gene: .

CDR3 DNA: TGTGCCAGCAGCTTTGGTAATTATGGCTACACCTTC
CDR3 protein: CASSFGNYGYTF
J gene: TRBJ1-2
clone size: .
V gene: TRBV5-6
D gene: .

CDR3 DNA: TGTGCCAGCTCACCTTCCGCCGCGGGGGCAACTAATGAAAAACTGTTTTTT
CDR3 protein: CASSPSAAGATNEKLFF
J gene: TRBJ1-4
clone size: .
V gene: TRBV18
D gene: .

CDR3 DNA: TGTGCCACCAGTGATCCCTACAGGGGCCTAGATACGCAGTATTTT
CDR3 protein: CATSDPYRGLDTQYF
J gene: TRBJ2-3
clone size: .
V gene: TRBV24-1
D gene: TRBD1

CDR3 DNA: TGTGCCAGCAGACGGACTGAGAGCTCTGGAAACACCATATATTTT
CDR3 protein: CASRRTESSGNTIYF
J gene: TRBJ1-3
clone size: .
V gene: TRBV7-2
D gene: .

CDR3 DNA: TGCGCCAGCAGCTTGTCTTGGGCGAACACCGGGGAGCTGTTTTTT
CDR3 protein: CASSLSWANTGELFF
J gene: TRBJ2-2
clone size: .
V gene: TRBV5-1
D gene: .

CDR3 DNA: TGTGCCAGTAGTCCAAGCCCCCGCACAGGGTGGTGGAACACCATATATTTT
CDR3 protein: CASSPSPRTGWWNTIYF
J gene: TRBJ1-3
clone size: .
V gene: TRBV19
D gene: .

CDR3 DNA: TGTGCCAGCACACCGGGACAGGGCTTTAACACTGAAGCTTTCTTT
CDR3 protein: CASTPGQGFNTEAFF
J gene: TRBJ1-1
clone size: .
V gene: TRBV2
D gene: TRBD1

CDR3 DNA: TGCGCCAGCGGCAGGAATACTAATGAAAAACTGTTTTTT
CDR3 protein: CASGRNTNEKLFF
J gene: TRBJ1-4
clone size: .
V gene: TRBV10-2
D gene: .

CDR3 DNA: TGTGCCAGCAAACAAGGGGGCACCGGGGAGCTGTTTTTT
CDR3 protein: CASKQGGTGELFF
J gene: TRBJ2-2
clone size: .
V gene: TRBV6-4
D gene: .

CDR3 DNA: TGTGCCAGCAGAAGGGGGGAAATCGACACTGAAGCTTTCTTT
CDR3 protein: CASRRGEIDTEAFF
J gene: TRBJ1-1
clone size: .
V gene: TRBV6-5
D gene: .

CDR3 DNA: TGTGCCAGCAGCTTGGCCGGGGCGCAGGCCGAACAGCCCCAGCATTTT
CDR3 protein: CASSLAGAQAEQPQHF
J gene: TRBJ1-5
clone size: few
V gene: TRBV7-8
D gene: .

CDR3 DNA: TGTGCCAGCAGTTACATTCCAGGATTCTATGGCTACACCTTC
CDR3 protein: CASSYIPGFYGYTF
J gene: TRBJ1-2
clone size: .
V gene: TRBV6-5
D gene: .

CDR3 DNA: TGTGCCAGCAGCGTAGCAGGCTACCAAGAGACCCAGTACTTC
CDR3 protein: CASSVAGYQETQYF
J gene: TRBJ2-5
clone size: .
V gene: TRBV9
D gene: .

CDR3 DNA: TGTGCCAGCAGCGTATCAGGACAGGGGAACACCGGGGAGCTGTTTTTT
CDR3 protein: CASSVSGQGNTGELFF
J gene: TRBJ2-2
clone size: once
V gene: TRBV9
D gene: TRBD1

CDR3 DNA: TGTGCCAGCAGCTTTTCCAACTATGGCTACACCTTC
CDR3 protein: CASSFSNYGYTF
J gene: TRBJ1-2
clone size: .
V gene: TRBV5-8
D gene: .

CDR3 DNA: TGTGCCAGCAATCGACAGGAGGTGAACACCGGGGAGCTGTTTTTT
CDR3 protein: CASNRQEVNTGELFF
J gene: TRBJ2-2
clone size: once
V gene: TRBV2
D gene: .